This T cell receptor beta chain was retrieved from a study of blood T cells in healthy people across ages. On the study more broadly: About one barcoded beta molecule per two T cells was the capture yield of template switching.

The draw of peripheral blood yielded ten milliliters from each donor. Isolation per sample recovered at least 6 million PBMCs. A second about 6 to 12 cycle PCR used barcoded and J-beta primers. TCRdb reprocessed the 5' RACE reads with MiXCR, giving one entry per CDR3 protein. Of over 700,000 distinct CDR3 sequences in the sample, approximately 25% are singletons; the top ten hold roughly a tenth. These data were also reused for a study on T cells of mothers and their children. This second study notes: Related mother-child pairs showed slightly higher but non-significant overlap than unrelated pairs.

The source of this sequence is a boy aged 5-17 years in good health. The material sequenced was blood.

CDR3 DNA sequence: TGCAGTGCTAGATCCCCAGGGACTAGCGGGAGGGCTTTAGAGACCCAGTACTTC. This encodes CSARSPGTSGRALETQYF. The genes are TRBV20-1 and TRBJ2-5, with 16 bases matching TRBD2. The CDR3 runs 18 residues. Germline trimming cut 2 bases from V and 4 bases from J; bases unmatched to any gene: 10. Per germline, CDR1 DFQATT and CDR2 SNEGSKA (reference sequence).